This T cell receptor (beta chain) was recorded in a study of T-cell memory formation after mild COVID-19. Looking at the study overall: Most TCR clusters belonged to a single donor.

The CDR3 has 13 residues. Per germline, CDR1 DFQATT and CDR2 SNEGSKA (reference sequence). V was cut by 3 bases and J by 7 bases, with 12 bases left in between. The study, taken as a whole, reports: Later expanders leaned CD4+, whereas day 15 to 85 contracting clones were balanced CD4/CD8. Cross-reactive memory seemingly joined, as some responding clones were found in pre-infection memory. Contracting CD4+ clones lay largely in CM and EM, with CD8+ ones residing in EMRA.

This clonotype was seen many times. What it binds is unknown. TCRdb redid the calling of the 5' RACE reads with MiXCR, one entry per CDR3 protein. This table has 400,000 to 500,000 distinct CDR3 sequences, about 20% appearing once. The sequence derives from a man younger than 35 who had mild COVID-19 (a few samples of this study predate the infection). Cell type and time point are not known. Sequencing was performed on PBMCs or a T cell subset sorted from them (not recorded which). The rearrangement links TRBV20-1 to TRBJ1-4; tentatively, D is TRBD1 (6 bases). Here the CDR3 reads CSARDSLVEKLFF. DNA for the CDR3: TGCAGTGCTAGGGACAGTTTGGTTGAAAAACTGTTTTTT.